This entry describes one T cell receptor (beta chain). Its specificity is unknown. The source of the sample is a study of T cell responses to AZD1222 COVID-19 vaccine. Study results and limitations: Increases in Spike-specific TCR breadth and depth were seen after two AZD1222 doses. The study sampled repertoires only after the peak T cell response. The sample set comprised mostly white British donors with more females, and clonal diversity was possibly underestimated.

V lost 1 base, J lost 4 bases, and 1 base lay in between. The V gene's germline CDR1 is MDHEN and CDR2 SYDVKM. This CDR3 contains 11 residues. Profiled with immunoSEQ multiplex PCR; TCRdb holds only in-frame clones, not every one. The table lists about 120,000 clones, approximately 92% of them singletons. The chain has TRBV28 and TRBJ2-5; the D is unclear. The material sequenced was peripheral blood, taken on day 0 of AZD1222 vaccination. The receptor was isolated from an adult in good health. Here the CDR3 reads CASSLSETQYF. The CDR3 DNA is TGTGCCAGCAGTTTATCAGAGACCCAGTACTTC.